The 12 T cell receptor beta chains given below trace back to one sample, sequenced in a study of cytomegalovirus exposure and HLA in healthy donors (dated by TCRdb to about 2017). Receptor amplification or capture employed the immunoSEQ multiplex PCR assay. The multiplex PCR relied on a mix of 60 forward primers for TCR Vbeta segments and 13 reverse primers for TCR Jbeta segments. TCRdb took this table from immuneACCESS and kept in-frame rearrangements with V and J called. Such tables lack part of the clones; where checked against another copy, unresolved V genes explain under half of the gap, and the rest is unexplained. The sample contains about 170,000 clones, 75% to 90% of them found a single time. Of the sample, less than 2% falls within the top ten clones. Input material: PBMCs. The receptor set was obtained from a woman between 18 and 29 years old in good health and CMV-seronegative.

The chain couples TRBV7-9 to TRBJ2-7; the match to TRBD2 covers 8 bases. The CDR3 is 16 residues long. Looked up from germline, CDR1 is SEHNR and CDR2 is FQNEAQ (reference sequence). The V gene end was trimmed by 5 bases and the J gene end by 1 base; junction bases not matched to a gene: 10. CDR3 DNA sequence: TGTGCCAGCAGCCCCGGAGCGGGGGCATGGTCCTACGAGCAGTACTTC. This codes for CASSPGAGAWSYEQYF.

This chain connects TRBV5-8 to TRBJ1-5; tentative D call: TRBD1 (6 bases). Germline CDR1 SGHTS, CDR2 YDEGEE. The CDR3 is made up of 15 amino acids. V lost 1 base to trimming and J lost 2 bases, with 10 bases between them. CDR3 in DNA: TGTGCCAGCAGCTTGAGGGGGGGAGGCAATCAGCCCCAGCATTTT. Translating it yields CASSLRGGGNQPQHF.

The CDR3 DNA sequence: TGTGCCAGCAGGCCAAAGACTAAACAGACCCAGTACTTC. Translating it yields CASRPKTKQTQYF. The chain employs TRBV27 and TRBJ2-5; D possibly corresponds to TRBD2 (5 bases). This CDR3 is built from 13 residues. Germline V gene data show CDR1 as MNHEY and CDR2 as SMNVEV (reference sequence). Trimming shortened V by 6 bases and J by 6 bases, and 14 bases separated the two germline ends.

J is TRBJ2-1 and V is TRBV2; D is unclear. Trimming shortened V by 8 bases and J by 0 bases, and 14 bases separated the two germline ends. The CDR3 length is 15 residues. From germline, CDR1 is SNHLY and CDR2 FYNNEI. DNA of the CDR3: TGTGCCAGCTCCCCCGACCAGGTCTCCTACAATGAGCAGTTCTTC. Encoded protein: CASSPDQVSYNEQFF.

This chain uses TRBV10-1 with TRBJ1-3; D possibly corresponds to TRBD1 (6 bases). The CDR3 covers 15 residues. The germline V gene encodes CDR1 WNHNN and CDR2 SYGVQD (reference sequence). Trimming removed 4 bases from V and 2 bases from J, with 12 bases in between. CDR3 DNA sequence: TGCGCCAGCAGTGGCGGAACAGGGACTGGAAACACCATATATTTT. Translation gives CASSGGTGTGNTIYF.

The V and J genes are TRBV29-1 and TRBJ2-1; no reliable D call. CDR3 length: 11 residues. CDR1 is SQVTM, CDR2 ANQGSEA, per germline. V lost 3 bases and J 6 bases, leaving 6 bases between the germline ends. The CDR3 DNA follows: TGCAGCGTTGACAGTGCCAATGAGCAGTTCTTC. Translation: CSVDSANEQFF.

This chain connects TRBV14 to TRBJ2-1; the D gene is possibly TRBD2 (6 bases). There are 19 residues in the CDR3. In germline, CDR1 is SGHDN, CDR2 FVKESK. Deletions cut 0 bases from V and 9 bases from J, with 27 bases between. This CDR3 reads CASSQDRGTRLVGSSEQFF. In nucleotides, the CDR3 is TGTGCCAGCAGCCAAGATCGAGGGACGAGACTAGTAGGTTCTAGTGAGCAGTTCTTC.

The chain recombines TRBV19 with TRBJ1-1, with 8 bases identical to TRBD1. The CDR3 consists of 15 residues. Losses at the gene ends were 7 bases for V and 0 bases for J; bases not matched to a gene: 7. The germline V gene has CDR1 LNHDA and CDR2 SQIVND (reference sequence). The CDR3 coding sequence is TGTGCCAGTACCCCGACAGGGGTGATGAACACTGAAGCTTTCTTT. Translated: CASTPTGVMNTEAFF.

This clone was recorded only once. The chain employs TRBV2 and TRBJ1-2, with 7 bases matching TRBD1. Germline trimming cut 10 bases from V and 3 bases from J; bases unmatched to any gene: 11. The CDR3 contains 14 residues. Per germline, CDR1 SNHLY and CDR2 FYNNEI. This chain's CDR3 is CATSRTGLYYGYTF. CDR3 nucleotide sequence: TGTGCCACCTCTCGGACAGGATTATACTATGGCTACACCTTC.

Only one count was recorded for this clone. This sequence joins TRBV7-3 and TRBJ2-1; a possible D gene is TRBD2 (5 bases). Germline CDR1 and CDR2: SGHTA and FQGTGA. V lost 3 bases, J lost 1 base, and 10 bases lay in between. CDR3 length equals 15 residues. The CDR3 is CASSFEGVSYNEQFF. In DNA form, the CDR3 reads TGTGCCAGCAGCTTCGAGGGAGTATCCTACAATGAGCAGTTCTTC.

This rearrangement joins TRBV7-9 to TRBJ1-1; 8 bases are a match to TRBD1. The V and J ends lost 5 bases and 5 bases, in that order; junction bases with no gene match: 7. The CDR3 extends over 14 amino acids. CDR1 and CDR2 (germline): SEHNR, FQNEAQ (reference sequence). The CDR3 loop reads CASSIGQGETEAFF. CDR3 nucleotides: TGTGCCAGCAGCATCGGACAGGGCGAAACTGAAGCTTTCTTT.

The rearrangement uses TRBV9 and TRBJ2-2, with D perhaps matching TRBD2 (6 bases). This CDR3 has 16 residues. V shed 0 bases and J shed 6 bases, with 15 bases lying between them. Germline CDR1 and CDR2: SGDLS and YYNGEE. CDR3 DNA: TGTGCCAGCAGCGTAGGCGGAGGGTTGATGTCCGGGGAGCTGTTTTTT. Translating it yields CASSVGGGLMSGELFF.